This TCR beta chain is drawn from a study of T cell responses to AZD1222 COVID-19 vaccine. Assay used: immunoSEQ multiplex PCR; TCRdb lists only in-frame clones, some missing. Of 180,000 or so clones in the sample, about 91% were seen once. Germline loops: CDR1 MNHNY, CDR2 SVGAGI (reference sequence). Germline trimming cut 8 bases from V and 7 bases from J; bases unmatched to any gene: 9. This CDR3 spans 14 amino acids. The receptor comes from an adult who received the AZD1222 COVID-19 vaccine. Sequencing was performed on peripheral blood, taken 28 days after the second AZD1222 dose. This chain joins TRBV6-6 and TRBJ2-1; 9 bases are a match to TRBD2. Here the CDR3 reads CASGKAGGTNEQFF. CDR3 DNA sequence: TGTGCCAGCGGGAAAGCGGGAGGAACGAATGAGCAGTTCTTC.